This TCR beta chain was recorded in a study of blood T cell repertoires in COVID-19. Study as a whole: Samples representing acute and convalescent COVID-19 were sourced from the United States, Italy and Spain. In each case, the material was cDNA or gDNA derived from T cells, B-cell-depleted T cells, or PBMCs.

Germline V gene lookup returns CDR1 SGHTA and CDR2 FQGNSA. This CDR3 spans 14 amino acids. Trimming removed 5 bases from V and 5 bases from J, with 15 bases in between. Recruited during active infection, patients (from Seattle) were subsequently followed longitudinally. Original processing methods: Amplifying reference gene primers gave estimates of nucleated cell counts. The protocol was immunoSEQ multiplex PCR, while the TCRdb copy is restricted to in-frame clones and leaves out a portion. V and J calls and clone size come straight from that table; D and trimming were deduced from the DNA. The data show over 90,000 clones, around 87% seen once.

Material: peripheral blood. This TCR was sampled from a woman between 45 and 60 years old with COVID-19, enrolled during active disease. The chain joins TRBV7-2 to TRBJ2-5, with D possibly matching TRBD2 (6 bases). Here the CDR3 reads CASSPRGDWETQYF. The CDR3 nucleotides are TGTGCCAGCAGCCCGCGCGGGGATTGGGAGACCCAGTACTTC.